The 28 T cell receptor beta chains reported below all come from one sample, sequenced in a study of beta chain features in type 1 diabetes. Of the isolated RNA, all was reverse transcribed, and so the sequenced material was expressed TCRB transcripts. Using immunoSEQ multiplex PCR, the repertoire was profiled, and TCRdb retains in-frame clones only, with some absent. This sample has around 430,000 clones, with around 30% found just once. Source material: naive CD4+ T cells from blood. The receptors were gathered from a man younger than 30 in good health.

This clone was counted a single time. This rearrangement joins TRBV9 to TRBJ1-4; no clear D. V dropped 7 bases and J dropped 3 bases, with 13 bases sitting between them. The CDR3 extends over 14 amino acids. The germline gives CDR1 SGDLS, CDR2 YYNGEE. This CDR3 reads CASGTTVANEKLFF. The DNA of the CDR3 is TGTGCCAGCGGAACCACGGTGGCTAATGAAAAACTGTTTTTT.

V is TRBV5-1 and J is TRBJ2-1; a weak D match, TRBD2 (6 bases). The germline V and J ends were trimmed by 3 bases and 7 bases, with 17 bases remaining between them. CDR1 is SGHRS and CDR2 is YFSETQ in the germline V gene. The CDR3 length is 15 residues. CDR3 DNA sequence: TGCGCCAGCAGCTCGGGATCGGCGGGAACAAATGAGCAGTTCTTC. Protein product: CASSSGSAGTNEQFF.

This chain links TRBV4-1 with TRBJ2-3, with a weak D call TRBD1 (5 bases). V gave up 8 bases and J gave up 2 bases, with 11 bases separating them. Germline CDR1 and CDR2: MGHRA and YSYEKL. The CDR3 is 13 amino acids. This CDR3 is CASGATTTDTQYF. DNA for the CDR3: TGCGCCAGCGGGGCCACGACCACAGATACGCAGTATTTT.

V and J are TRBV4-3 and TRBJ2-1; 10 bases match TRBD2. CDR1 LGHNA and CDR2 YSLEER come from the germline V gene. Trimming at V came to 1 base and at J to 7 bases, leaving 4 bases not matched to a gene. CDR3 length equals 15 residues. The CDR3 coding sequence is TGCGCCAGCAGCCAAGTATTACTAGCGGGAAATGAGCAGTTCTTC. The encoded protein is CASSQVLLAGNEQFF.

V and J are TRBV30 and TRBJ2-5, with D tentatively TRBD2 (6 bases). Germline-derived CDR1 and CDR2 are GTSNPN and SVGIG (reference sequence). CDR3 length equals 14 residues. Trimming stripped 4 bases from V and 6 bases from J, with 18 bases between. CDR3 bases: TGTGCCTGGAAACCCCGGGACTTGAGGCAGACCCAGTACTTC. This encodes CAWKPRDLRQTQYF.

V and J are TRBV9 and TRBJ2-6, with unresolved D. Germline loops: CDR1 SGDLS, CDR2 YYNGEE. V was pared by 3 bases and J by 2 bases, with 9 bases between. This CDR3 comprises 15 residues. The CDR3: CASSGVDPGANVLTF. CDR3 nucleotides: TGTGCCAGCAGCGGGGTGGATCCTGGGGCCAACGTCCTGACTTTC.

This chain links TRBV7-7 with TRBJ2-7; 7 nucleotides match TRBD2. In germline, CDR1 is SSHAT, CDR2 FNYEAQ (reference sequence). This CDR3 has 14 amino acids. With 5 bases clipped from V and 8 bases from J, the junction kept 12 bases outside the gene matches. The CDR3 sequence is CASSQAGRPEQQYF. The CDR3 coding sequence is TGTGCCAGCAGCCAAGCCGGGAGGCCCGAGCAGCAGTACTTC.

V and J are TRBV2 and TRBJ2-1; TRBD1 is a possible D gene (5 bases). With 6 bases removed from V and 10 bases from J, the gap between germline ends came to 10 bases. The CDR3 is 11 residues long. Germline V gene sequence: CDR1 SNHLY, CDR2 FYNNEI. The CDR3 bases are TGTGCCAGCAGAGGGGCCTTGGAGCAGTTCTTC. Translation: CASRGALEQFF. The whole variable domain, remainder taken from reference TRBV2 and TRBJ2-1, is EPEVTQTPSHQVTQMGQEVILRCVPISNHLYFYWYRQILGQKVEFLVSFYNNEISEKSEIFDDQFSVERPDGSNFTLKIRSTKLEDSAMYFCASRGALEQFFGPGTRLTVL.

This clone has just a few counts. An end of the junction does not agree with germline; a read error may underlie this. The rearrangement links TRBV5-1 to TRBJ2-3, with 7 bases lining up with TRBD2. The germline V gene encodes CDR1 SGHRS and CDR2 YFSETQ. The CDR3 loop spans 17 amino acids. The CDR3 bases are TGCGCCAGCAGCCCGGGAGGATTCGCGCGGGGCACGGATACGCAGTATTTT. Translating gives CASSPGGFARGTDTQYF. The entire variable domain, with the rest obtained from reference TRBV5-1 and TRBJ2-3, is as follows: KAGVTQTPRYLIKTRGQQVTLSCSPISGHRSVSWYQQTPGQGLQFLFEYFSETQRNKGNFPGRFSGRQFSNSRSEMNVSTLELGDSALYLCASSPGGFARGTDTQYFGPGTRLTVL.

This chain uses TRBV12-5 with TRBJ2-5; perhaps TRBD2 as D (6 bases). The CDR3 runs 14 residues. V was trimmed by 3 bases and J by 4 bases, leaving 12 bases between them. CDR1 and CDR2 from the germline V gene are LGHNT and FRNRAP. As DNA, the CDR3 is TGTGCTAGTGGTTTTGGCGGGATCCGAGAGACCCAGTACTTC. Amino acids: CASGFGGIRETQYF.

The chain is built from TRBV4-2 and TRBJ2-1; D unclear. The V and J ends lost 2 bases and 7 bases respectively, with 18 bases between them. Germline-derived CDR1 and CDR2 are LGHNA and YNFKEQ. The CDR3 runs to 16 residues. The CDR3 coding sequence is TGTGCCAGCAGCCAAATAACCCGCCTTTTGGTAAATGAGCAGTTCTTC. Its translation is CASSQITRLLVNEQFF.

The rearrangement uses TRBV14 and TRBJ2-5, with a weak D call TRBD2 (5 bases). V shed 4 bases and J shed 4 bases, with 16 bases lying between them. The CDR3 spans 15 residues. CDR1 and CDR2 from the germline V gene are SGHDN and FVKESK. CDR3 sequence (DNA): TGTGCCAGCAGCCTTACGCCGGCGGGTCCAGAGACCCAGTACTTC. It translates to CASSLTPAGPETQYF.

This clone was recorded a few times. The rearrangement uses TRBV7-3 and TRBJ2-5; the D call may be TRBD1 or TRBD2 (5 bases each). Germline V gene lookup returns CDR1 SGHTA and CDR2 FQGTGA. CDR3 length: 14 residues. V lost 5 bases to trimming and J lost 7 bases, with 17 bases between them. The CDR3, as DNA: TGTGCCAGCAGCCTGGCCGGGACCGGAGGGACCCAGTACTTC. Translated: CASSLAGTGGTQYF.

This clone appeared a few times. The V call is TRBV10-3, the J call TRBJ1-2, with D maybe TRBD1 (5 bases). CDR3 length: 13 amino acids. V was shortened by 2 bases and J by 4 bases, with 8 bases between the two germline ends. The germline CDR1 and CDR2 sequences are ENHRY and SYGVKD. CDR3 in amino acids: CAISERGIYGYTF. The CDR3 DNA reads as TGTGCCATCAGTGAGCGGGGCATCTATGGCTACACCTTC.

On this clone: An end of the junction differs from the germline gene, which may be a read error. The CDR3: CVSSEMESFYGYTF. DNA of the CDR3: TGTGTCAGCAGTGAAATGGAATCCTTCTATGGCTACACCTTC. The chain joins TRBV25-1 to TRBJ1-2; no definite D call. There are 14 residues in the CDR3. Germline V CDR1 and CDR2: MGHDK, SYGVNS.

The chain couples TRBV27 to TRBJ2-7; D possibly uses TRBD1 or TRBD2 (7 bases each). Per the germline V gene, CDR1 is MNHEY and CDR2 is SMNVEV (reference sequence). This CDR3 spans 16 amino acids. Trimming stripped 2 bases from V and 2 bases from J, with 16 bases between. CDR3 sequence reads: CASSLQGGGETYEQYF. The CDR3 nucleotides read TGTGCCAGCAGTTTACAGGGAGGGGGCGAAACCTACGAGCAGTACTTC.

There are a few counts of this clone. V and J are TRBV30 and TRBJ2-3; D might be TRBD1 or TRBD2, each matching 5 bases. The V and J ends lost 2 bases and 14 bases respectively, with 14 bases between them. This CDR3 contains 11 residues. Germline CDR1 GTSNPN, CDR2 SVGIG (reference sequence). CDR3 protein: CAWSSGTQRYF. The CDR3 coding sequence is TGTGCCTGGAGTTCCGGGACCCAACGGTATTTT.

This clone was observed a few times. The chain combines TRBV4-3 with TRBJ2-7, with D possibly matching TRBD2 (6 bases). Germline V gives CDR1 LGHNA, CDR2 YSLEER. The CDR3 is made up of 13 amino acids. Trimming took off 1 base at V and 7 bases at J, with 11 bases between the two ends. The CDR3 DNA reads TGCGCCAGCAGCCAAGCGGGAGCTAGGGAGCAGTACTTC. Protein: CASSQAGAREQYF.

The rearrangement links TRBV20-1 to TRBJ1-1; unclear D gene. The CDR3 sequence is 11 residues long. Germline CDR1 DFQATT, CDR2 SNEGSKA (reference sequence). Deletions cut 2 bases from V and 6 bases from J, with 7 bases between. CDR3 region: CSARSEAEAFF. CDR3 bases: TGCAGTGCTAGATCTGAGGCTGAAGCTTTCTTT.

For this clone: Other DNA sequences of this sample code for an identical CDR3. The rearrangement links TRBV9 to TRBJ1-1, with D unresolved. Trimming removed 1 base at V and 0 bases at J, with 4 bases between. CDR3 length equals 13 residues. Germline V gives CDR1 SGDLS, CDR2 YYNGEE. The CDR3 nucleotides are TGTGCCAGCAGCGTACAAGTGAACACTGAAGCTTTCTTT. Translating gives CASSVQVNTEAFF.

The V gene is TRBV29-1, the J gene TRBJ2-1; D possibly matches TRBD1 or TRBD2 (5 bases each). Germline V gene lookup returns CDR1 SQVTM and CDR2 ANQGSEA. Between the trimmed V and J ends, which lost 4 bases and 6 bases, there was a span of 10 bases. The CDR3 is made up of 12 amino acids. The CDR3 reads CSVARDGNEQFF. Here the CDR3 DNA reads TGCAGCGTTGCCCGGGACGGCAATGAGCAGTTCTTC.

The V call is TRBV5-1, the J call TRBJ2-1; the D is unclear. Trimming removed 0 bases from V and 12 bases from J, with 13 bases in between. The CDR3 consists of 13 residues. Germline CDR1 SGHRS, CDR2 YFSETQ. The CDR3 protein is CASSLDFAPGQFF. In DNA, the CDR3 is TGCGCCAGCAGCTTGGACTTCGCCCCGGGGCAGTTCTTC.

This clone has more than one count but fewer than ten. The genes are TRBV7-2 and TRBJ2-1, with unresolved D. The CDR3 length is 13 residues. Germline CDR1 and CDR2: SGHTA and FQGNSA. V shed 3 bases and J shed 9 bases, with 12 bases lying between them. CDR3 sequence (DNA): TGTGCCAGCAGCTTCATCCTATCGGGTGAGCAGTTCTTC. It is translated as CASSFILSGEQFF.

This chain uses TRBV30 with TRBJ1-2; no reliable D call. This CDR3 contains 14 residues. With 3 bases removed from V and 3 bases from J, the gap between germline ends came to 14 bases. The germline gives CDR1 GTSNPN, CDR2 SVGIG (reference sequence). The CDR3 bases are TGTGCCTGGAGCGTACGGGGAGTACACTATGGCTACACCTTC. It encodes CAWSVRGVHYGYTF.

This clone was detected only a few times. The chain carries TRBV9 and TRBJ2-1, with D unresolved. Germline CDR1 and CDR2: SGDLS and YYNGEE. This CDR3 has 13 amino acids. Trimming shortened V by 0 bases and J by 5 bases, and 6 bases separated the two germline ends. The CDR3 reads CASSVAPNNEQFF. The DNA for the CDR3 is TGTGCCAGCAGCGTAGCCCCGAACAATGAGCAGTTCTTC.

This chain connects TRBV5-1 to TRBJ2-5; a weak D match, TRBD2 (5 bases). The V end lost 4 bases, the J end lost 1 base, and 14 bases lay between the germline ends. The CDR3 is 15 residues long. CDR1 SGHRS and CDR2 YFSETQ come from the germline V gene. DNA for the CDR3: TGCGCCAGCAGCCCATCCGGAGGCTTCCAAGAGACCCAGTACTTC. As protein: CASSPSGGFQETQYF.

This clone was seen more than once but under ten times. This sequence joins TRBV5-1 and TRBJ2-3; 11 nucleotides agree with TRBD2. The ends lost 0 bases at V and 2 bases at J; junction bases unmatched: 11. The germline V gene encodes CDR1 SGHRS and CDR2 YFSETQ. This CDR3 has 19 amino acids. The CDR3 region has the DNA TGCGCCAGCAGCTTGGCCTACCGAGTGACTAGCGGGGACACAGATACGCAGTATTTT. Protein product: CASSLAYRVTSGDTDTQYF.

The table lists this clone with a few counts. J is TRBJ2-2 and V is TRBV29-1; the match to TRBD1 covers 9 bases. CDR1 SQVTM and CDR2 ANQGSEA come from the germline V gene. V gave up 4 bases and J gave up 7 bases; unmatched junction bases: 7. The CDR3 extends over 14 amino acids. CDR3 sequence reads: CSVAGTGNGGELFF. In DNA, the CDR3 is TGCAGCGTTGCCGGGACAGGGAATGGCGGGGAGCTGTTTTTT.